This T cell receptor (beta chain) was identified in a study of blood T cells in healthy people across ages. Notes on this clonotype: A read error may explain this, as a much larger clone is one base away.

PCR was performed a second time for about 7 to 12 cycles using a sample-barcoded 5' primer and a J-beta primer mix. TCRdb recomputed calls from the 5' RACE reads with MiXCR, one row per CDR3 protein. Among 700,000 to 850,000 distinct CDR3 sequences, 53% were seen once, and the ten largest hold about 42%. The sample comprised blood. The source of this sequence is a man older than 75 in good health.

The CDR3 coding sequence is TGTGCCAGCAGTTACGCGTGGACAGGGAGCTACGAGCAGTACTTC. Its protein product is CASSYAWTGSYEQYF. The rearrangement uses TRBV6-5 and TRBJ2-7, with 8 bases aligning to TRBD1. The CDR3 totals 15 residues. From germline, CDR1 is MNHEY and CDR2 SVGAGI. V dropped 2 bases and J dropped 3; count of bases not matched to a gene: 6.